The 5 T cell receptor beta chains in this list originate from one sample, sequenced in a study of shared clonotypes between healthy human individuals. Sequenced by immunoSEQ multiplex PCR; TCRdb stores in-frame clones only, minus some. The sample consists of 400,000 to 600,000 clones, about 79% of them appearing once. The sequenced material came from PBMCs. Every receptor here comes from a woman aged 35 to 49 in good health. Some clones in this sample may be carry-over from other donors' samples.

With regard to this clone: The same CDR3 arises from other DNA sequences in this sample as well. The J gene is TRBJ2-1, the V gene TRBV11-2, with 7 bases that match TRBD1. The J segment lost 4 bases and the V segment lost 1 base, leaving 1 base of the junction unmatched. This CDR3 has 14 amino acids. CDR1 and CDR2 from the germline V gene are SGHAT and FQNNGV. CDR3 DNA sequence: TGTGCCAGCAGCTTAGGGGGACAGTACAATGAGCAGTTCTTC. It specifies CASSLGGQYNEQFF.

This clone is classed as medium-sized. The sample carries other DNA sequences with the same CDR3. The chain links TRBV13 to TRBJ2-1; D gene unclear. Deletions cut 0 bases from V and 2 bases from J, with 8 bases between. CDR1 and CDR2 (germline): PRHDT, FYEKMQ (reference sequence). CDR3 length: 15 residues. The CDR3 DNA follows: TGTGCCAGCAGCTTAGGGGCGACTCCCTACAATGAGCAGTTCTTC. Translated, it gives CASSLGATPYNEQFF.

The V gene is TRBV18, the J gene TRBJ2-7; tentatively, D is TRBD2 (6 bases). Deletions cut 0 bases from V and 3 bases from J, with 9 bases between. Germline V gene lookup returns CDR1 KGHSH and CDR2 LQKENI. CDR3 length equals 14 residues. The chain's CDR3 is CASSPPYSGYEQYF. As DNA, the CDR3 is TGTGCCAGCTCACCACCTTATAGCGGCTACGAGCAGTACTTC. The full variable domain, rest sourced from reference TRBV18 and TRBJ2-7, is NAGVMQNPRHLVRRRGQEARLRCSPMKGHSHVYWYRQLPEEGLKFMVYLQKENIIDESGMPKERFSAEFPKEGPSILRIQQVVRGDSAAYFCASSPPYSGYEQYFGPGTRLTVT.

The gene calls are TRBV29-1 and TRBJ2-1; TRBD2 matches at 10 bases. The germline gives CDR1 SQVTM, CDR2 ANQGSEA. V shed 4 bases and J 8 bases; nucleotides not matched to a gene: 5. This CDR3 is 13 amino acids long. CDR3 loop: CSVASGRVYEQFF. CDR3 DNA: TGCAGCGTTGCCAGCGGGAGGGTCTATGAGCAGTTCTTC.

This rearrangement joins TRBV28 to TRBJ1-2, with D unresolved. Germline-derived CDR1 and CDR2 are MDHEN and SYDVKM. The CDR3 spans 13 residues. The V gene lost 8 bases and the J gene lost 4 bases, with 14 bases spanning the gap. Here the CDR3 DNA reads TGTGCCAGCCTGGGATGGGAATTCTATGGCTACACCTTC. This gives the protein CASLGWEFYGYTF.